This entry is about one TCR beta chain. Method: immunoSEQ multiplex PCR; TCRdb's copy keeps in-frame clones and lacks some. This sample has 40,000 or so clones, with about four fifths found just once. Patients had blood sampled at baseline and again on cycle 4 day 1 and cycle 7 day 1. The data were obtained in a study of OX40 agonist ivuxolimab in advanced cancers. Study details: Patients received the agonistic anti-OX40 (CD134) antibody ivuxolimab. Around 40% of patients had received prior checkpoint inhibitor therapy.

Germline lookup yields CDR1 SNHLY and CDR2 FYNNEI. Trimming cost V 6 bases and J 7 bases, with 15 bases left between them. The CDR3 length is 13 residues. The chain joins TRBV2 to TRBJ1-2; possibly TRBD1 for D (5 bases). The sequencing here drew on CD4+ or CD8+ T cells sorted from blood, taken in a trial of the OX40 agonist ivuxolimab. This TCR derives from an adult with an advanced solid tumor such as melanoma, head and neck, liver or kidney cancer. For the CDR3, the DNA is TGTGCCAGCAGCCAAGTGAGCGGGGGTGGCTACACCTTC. This encodes CASSQVSGGGYTF. The complete variable domain, with remaining parts taken from reference TRBV2 and TRBJ1-2, reads EPEVTQTPSHQVTQMGQEVILRCVPISNHLYFYWYRQILGQKVEFLVSFYNNEISEKSEIFDDQFSVERPDGSNFTLKIRSTKLEDSAMYFCASSQVSGGGYTFGSGTRLTVV.